The 27 T cell receptor beta chains below come from one sample, sequenced in a study of blood T cell repertoires in COVID-19 (dated by TCRdb to the early 2020s). Receptors were amplified or captured by the immunoSEQ multiplex PCR assay. TCRdb carries this immuneACCESS record with in-frame sequences only. Its versions omit some clonotypes, under half of them owing to an unresolved V gene in the studies checked, with the rest unexplained. The sample profile shows some 200,000 clones; roughly 82% of them were found once. The top ten constitute around 11% of the sample. Sequencing was done on a sample of PBMCs or T cells enriched from blood (not recorded which). The receptor set was obtained from a man aged 35-49 years who had recovered from COVID-19.

The chain recombines TRBV2 with TRBJ2-3; 7 bases line up with TRBD1. This CDR3 is 12 amino acids long. Germline CDR1 SNHLY, CDR2 FYNNEI. The V and J ends lost 8 bases and 4 bases, in that order; junction bases with no gene match: 3. DNA for the CDR3: TGTGCCAGCCGCGACAGGGCAGATACGCAGTATTTT. Encoded protein: CASRDRADTQYF.

CDR3 in amino acids: CASSVGGRGPWNEQFF. DNA of the CDR3: TGTGCCAGCAGCGTAGGAGGGCGGGGTCCGTGGAATGAGCAGTTCTTC. This chain connects TRBV9 to TRBJ2-1; a possible D gene is TRBD2 (6 bases). Germline lookup yields CDR1 SGDLS and CDR2 YYNGEE. Trimming shortened V by 0 bases and J by 7 bases, and 17 bases separated the two germline ends. The CDR3 runs to 16 residues. The whole variable domain, remainder taken from reference TRBV9 and TRBJ2-1, is DSGVTQTPKHLITATGQRVTLRCSPRSGDLSVYWYQQSLDQGLQFLIQYYNGEERAKGNILERFSAQQFPDLHSELNLSSLELGDSALYFCASSVGGRGPWNEQFFGPGTRLTVL.

The chain couples TRBV7-2 to TRBJ2-1; no firm D call. CDR3 length: 14 residues. Per germline, CDR1 SGHTA and CDR2 FQGNSA. The V end was cut by 3 bases, the J end by 5 bases, with 11 bases between. In DNA form, the CDR3 reads TGTGCCAGCAGCTTGGAGTATATGGACAATGAGCAGTTCTTC. This encodes CASSLEYMDNEQFF. Variable domain in full (rest from reference TRBV7-2 and TRBJ2-1): GAGVSQSPSNKVTEKGKDVELRCDPISGHTALYWYRQSLGQGLEFLIYFQGNSAPDKSGLPSDRFSAERTGGSVSTLTIQRTQQEDSAVYLCASSLEYMDNEQFFGPGTRLTVL.

The rearrangement links TRBV7-9 to TRBJ2-1, with D maybe TRBD2 (6 bases). V shed 4 bases and J shed 6 bases, with 16 bases lying between them. Germline V lookup: CDR1 SEHNR, CDR2 FQNEAQ (reference sequence). This CDR3 has 15 residues. CDR3 loop: CASSSGFMGGNEQFF. DNA of the CDR3: TGTGCCAGCAGCTCCGGATTTATGGGGGGCAATGAGCAGTTCTTC.

This clone was observed a handful of times. The V gene is TRBV4-1, the J gene TRBJ1-6, with TRBD1 as a possible D gene (6 bases). The CDR3 loop spans 14 amino acids. CDR1 is MGHRA and CDR2 is YSYEKL in the germline V gene. V was clipped by 5 bases and J by 7 bases, with 12 bases between them. The CDR3 sequence: CASSLQGLNSPLHF. The CDR3 DNA reads as TGCGCCAGCAGCTTACAGGGTCTGAATTCACCCCTCCACTTT.

This rearrangement joins TRBV10-3 to TRBJ2-5, with 9 bases matching TRBD1. The length of the CDR3 is 15 residues. Unmatched junction bases numbered 7, after V lost 6 bases and J lost 2 bases. Looked up from germline, CDR1 is ENHRY and CDR2 is SYGVKD. CDR3 amino acids: CAISPGQGRQETQYF. The CDR3, as DNA: TGTGCCATCAGCCCGGGACAGGGAAGGCAAGAGACCCAGTACTTC.

V is TRBV9 and J is TRBJ1-3; D call uncertain. V was pared by 3 bases and J by 5 bases, with 6 bases between. There are 12 residues in the CDR3. CDR1 is SGDLS, CDR2 YYNGEE, per germline. The CDR3 DNA is TGTGCCAGCAGCGCCACACGAAACACCATATATTTT. Translated, it gives CASSATRNTIYF.

The V and J genes are TRBV19 and TRBJ1-1; D ambiguous. CDR1 and CDR2 from the germline V gene are LNHDA and SQIVND (reference sequence). The CDR3 is made up of 9 amino acids. V lost 7 bases to trimming and J lost 7 bases, with 4 bases between them. The CDR3 sequence is CASTHEAFF. CDR3 sequence (DNA): TGTGCCAGTACCCATGAAGCTTTCTTT.

The chain combines TRBV27 with TRBJ1-2; weak D call: TRBD1 (6 bases). Germline values: CDR1 MNHEY, CDR2 SMNVEV (reference sequence). V was pared by 4 bases and J by 2 bases, with 17 bases between. The CDR3 contains 16 residues. Written as DNA, the CDR3 is TGTGCCAGCAGTTCCAGCCAGGGGCGGGGGAACTATGGCTACACCTTC. As protein: CASSSSQGRGNYGYTF.

This rearrangement joins TRBV11-2 to TRBJ1-2; D unclear. The CDR3 is 13 amino acids. Trimming left V 4 bases short and J 6 bases short, with 12 bases between. The germline V gene has CDR1 SGHAT and CDR2 FQNNGV. The CDR3, as DNA: TGTGCCAGCAGCTCTAAAGCGGGCCATGGCTACACCTTC. This encodes CASSSKAGHGYTF. The variable domain in full, completed from reference TRBV11-2 and TRBJ1-2, reads EAGVAQSPRYKIIEKRQSVAFWCNPISGHATLYWYQQILGQGPKLLIQFQNNGVVDDSQLPKDRFSAERLKGVDSTLKIQPAKLEDSAVYLCASSSKAGHGYTFGSGTRLTVV.

The chain combines TRBV27 with TRBJ2-7; possible D gene TRBD1, 6 bases. V lost 0 bases to trimming and J lost 4 bases, with 7 bases between them. CDR3 length: 13 amino acids. Germline V lookup: CDR1 MNHEY, CDR2 SMNVEV (reference sequence). The CDR3 spells CASSLSGGYEQYF. CDR3 in DNA: TGTGCCAGCAGTTTATCAGGGGGATACGAGCAGTACTTC.

The CDR3 nucleotides read TGTGCCAGCAGCTTAATCTCTAGCGCCGAGCAGTTCTTC. The encoded protein is CASSLISSAEQFF. This chain connects TRBV7-2 to TRBJ2-1; perhaps TRBD2 as D (6 bases). The CDR3 runs to 13 residues. V was cut by 2 bases and J by 10 bases, with 12 bases left in between. CDR1 SGHTA and CDR2 FQGNSA come from the germline V gene.

The chain couples TRBV14 to TRBJ2-1; 8 bases map to TRBD2. V shed 4 bases, J shed 0 bases, and the junction held 14 bases outside the gene matches. This CDR3 contains 19 residues. Germline values: CDR1 SGHDN, CDR2 FVKESK. CDR3 nucleotides: TGTGCCAGCAGCCTCATTTCTCCAGCGGGAGCCCTCTCCTACAATGAGCAGTTCTTC. It codes for CASSLISPAGALSYNEQFF. Supplemented by reference TRBV14 and TRBJ2-1, the full variable domain reads EAGVTQFPSHSVIEKGQTVTLRCDPISGHDNLYWYRRVMGKEIKFLLHFVKESKQDESGMPNNRFLAERTGGTYSTLKVQPAELEDSGVYFCASSLISPAGALSYNEQFFGPGTRLTVL.

This clone was picked up a small number of times. V usage is TRBV30 and J usage is TRBJ2-2; possibly TRBD1 for D (5 bases). The CDR3 is made up of 15 amino acids. Trimming cost V 2 bases and J 0 bases, with 10 bases left between them. Germline CDR1 is GTSNPN and CDR2 is SVGIG (reference sequence). The CDR3 coding sequence is TGTGCCTGGAGTTGGGGCAGGGCGAACACCGGGGAGCTGTTTTTT. This translates into CAWSWGRANTGELFF.

V usage is TRBV12-3 or TRBV12-4 and J usage is TRBJ1-1, with D perhaps matching TRBD1 (6 bases). The CDR3 spans 12 residues. The ends were cut back, 5 bases at V and 5 bases at J, with 9 bases in the middle. In nucleotides, the CDR3 is TGTGCCAGCAGTCCACAGGGAACTGAAGCTTTCTTT. It specifies CASSPQGTEAFF.

The chain links TRBV6-2 or TRBV6-3 to TRBJ2-7; D is undetermined. CDR3 length: 14 residues. The V end lost 4 bases, the J end lost 1 base, and 11 bases lay between the germline ends. Germline V gene data show CDR1 as MNHEY and CDR2 as SVGEGT. This CDR3 reads CASSFRLRSYEQYV. The CDR3 nucleotides read TGTGCCAGCAGTTTTCGTTTGCGGTCCTACGAGCAGTACGTC.

The J gene is TRBJ1-1, the V gene TRBV14; no definite D call. The germline V and J ends were trimmed by 0 bases and 0 bases, with 8 bases remaining between them. The V gene's germline CDR1 is SGHDN and CDR2 FVKESK. This CDR3 contains 15 residues. This CDR3 reads CASSQERAMNTEAFF. CDR3 nucleotides: TGTGCCAGCAGCCAAGAACGAGCCATGAACACTGAAGCTTTCTTT.

Many counts were recorded for this clone. The chain recombines TRBV5-1 with TRBJ1-2, with TRBD1 as a possible D gene (6 bases). Germline V CDR1 and CDR2: SGHRS, YFSETQ. With 0 bases removed from V and 1 base from J, the gap between germline ends came to 13 bases. The CDR3 has 16 residues. The CDR3 DNA follows: TGCGCCAGCAGCTTGGCCCGGGGGGCAAATAACTATGGCTACACCTTC. This encodes CASSLARGANNYGYTF.

The gene calls are TRBV7-6 and TRBJ2-1, with 12 bases identical to TRBD2. The germline V gene has CDR1 SGHVS and CDR2 FNYEAQ. The CDR3 totals 17 residues. The V segment lost 1 base and the J segment 4 bases; nucleotides outside the gene matches: 5. The CDR3 is CASSLGPGLAGYNEQFF. The CDR3 region has the DNA TGTGCCAGCAGCTTAGGCCCTGGACTAGCGGGATACAATGAGCAGTTCTTC.

This rearrangement joins TRBV7-9 to TRBJ2-1; 14 nucleotides match TRBD2. The CDR3 loop spans 19 amino acids. Germline values: CDR1 SEHNR, CDR2 FQNEAQ (reference sequence). J was trimmed by 4 bases and V by 11 bases; bases with no gene match: 19. CDR3 residues: CASRRAQTSGRALYNEQFF. DNA of the CDR3: TGTGCCTCTCGGAGGGCCCAGACTAGCGGGAGGGCTCTTTACAATGAGCAGTTCTTC.

V gene TRBV27 combines with J gene TRBJ2-1, with 12 positions matching TRBD2. Germline V gene lookup returns CDR1 MNHEY and CDR2 SMNVEV (reference sequence). The CDR3 loop spans 13 amino acids. V lost 9 bases to trimming and J lost 6 bases; unmatched junction nucleotides: 3. This CDR3 reads CARGLAGINEQFF. Written as DNA, the CDR3 is TGTGCCAGAGGACTAGCGGGGATCAATGAGCAGTTCTTC.

The rearrangement links TRBV2 to TRBJ2-5; TRBD2 matches at 16 bases. The length of the CDR3 is 19 residues. The germline gives CDR1 SNHLY, CDR2 FYNNEI. J lost 4 bases, V lost 4 bases, and 12 bases had no gene match. This CDR3 reads CASSAGLAGGPRGRETQYF. CDR3 bases: TGTGCCAGCAGTGCGGGACTAGCGGGAGGGCCTAGGGGTAGAGAGACCCAGTACTTC.

The rearrangement joins TRBV19 to TRBJ1-2; no reliable D call. Germline CDR1 reads LNHDA; CDR2 reads SQIVND (reference sequence). There are 14 residues in the CDR3. V gave up 3 bases and J gave up 4 bases, with 12 bases separating them. CDR3 nucleotide sequence: TGTGCCAGTAGTATGGTGAGCCGGGGCTATGGCTACACCTTC. Translating it yields CASSMVSRGYGYTF.

The chain couples TRBV6-4 to TRBJ2-1; 12 nucleotides agree with TRBD2. J was trimmed by 6 bases and V by 6 bases; bases with no gene match: 6. The CDR3 covers 15 residues. CDR1 is MRHNA and CDR2 is SNTAGT in the germline V gene. CDR3 DNA sequence: TGTGCCAGCAGCTGGGGACTAGCGGGCCTCAATGAGCAGTTCTTC. Encoded protein: CASSWGLAGLNEQFF.

This clone was counted between two and nine times. V gene TRBV2 combines with J gene TRBJ2-7; D perhaps matches TRBD2 (5 bases). Germline CDR1 SNHLY, CDR2 FYNNEI. V gave up 2 bases and J gave up 5 bases, with 13 bases separating them. This CDR3 has 14 amino acids. The CDR3 DNA follows: TGTGCCAGCAGTGAAACCCCTCTACTAGACGAGCAGTACTTC. It is translated as CASSETPLLDEQYF.

V usage is TRBV7-3 and J usage is TRBJ1-4; D ambiguous. This CDR3 region has 18 residues. Trimming cost V 2 bases and J 3 bases, with 19 bases left between them. Germline values: CDR1 SGHTA, CDR2 FQGTGA. CDR3 loop: CASSLYGLSSTPNEKLFF. In DNA, the CDR3 is TGTGCCAGCAGCTTATATGGACTCTCCTCCACGCCTAATGAAAAACTGTTTTTT.

A single count supports this clone. The chain joins TRBV7-2 to TRBJ2-4; 7 bases are shared with TRBD2. The CDR3 runs 16 residues. Germline CDR1 reads SGHTA; CDR2 reads FQGNSA. The V segment lost 1 base and the J segment 1 base; nucleotides outside the gene matches: 4. CDR3 protein: CASSLGGSLAKNIQYF. Here the CDR3 DNA reads TGTGCCAGCAGCTTAGGCGGGAGTTTGGCCAAAAACATTCAGTACTTC.